Sequencing of this T cell receptor (beta chain) was carried out in a study of cytomegalovirus exposure and HLA in healthy donors. Points from the study as a whole: When a later analysis compared HLA-associated TCR beta chains with equally common others, the HLA-associated chains turned out to be more clonally expanded and to have lower generation probabilities. Within a later analysis, the majority of CMV-associated TCR beta chains appeared HLA-restricted. Most sequenced TCRs were rare (though some public TCRs occurred in many donors).

Vbeta (60) and Jbeta (13) primers were used in the PCR. Method: immunoSEQ multiplex PCR; TCRdb's copy keeps in-frame clones and lacks some. Here the sample spans under 150,000 clones, 70% to 85% being singletons. This clone was found a few times. What it recognizes is unknown. The CDR3 length is 11 residues. Deletions cut 5 bases from V and 9 bases from J, with 10 bases between. Germline V gives CDR1 LNHDA, CDR2 SQIVND (reference sequence). Sequencing was done on a sample of PBMCs. This receptor was identified in a man aged 30 to 45 in good health and CMV-seropositive. The V and J genes are TRBV19 and TRBJ1-1, with D unclear. This chain's CDR3 is CASSGRGKAFF. As DNA, the CDR3 is TGTGCCAGTAGTGGGCGCGGGAAAGCTTTCTTT.